The sequence of this T cell receptor (beta chain) was determined in a study of T cells in localized non-small cell lung cancer (dated by TCRdb to between 2020 and 2021). Regarding the complete study: T cell repertoires of about 240 early-stage NSCLC patients were analyzed, with tumors being compared against uninvolved tumor-adjacent lungs. The cohort consisted of around 250 treatment-naive NSCLC patients whose localized lung tumors had been resected. NSCLC patients had a mean age of around 70 years, and around 140 were male and 85 to 110 female. What the research found in general, with its limitations: Higher blood T cell density associated with longer overall survival, while higher adjacent-lung clonality associated with shorter survival. Uninvolved tumor-adjacent lung showed the highest T cell clonality, higher than tumor, which suggests more focused antigenic responses in the uninvolved tumor-adjacent lung. A median of around 62 of the top 100 tumor clones turned up in the paired uninvolved adjacent lung, and under 30 of those clones also ranked among the top 100 of that same adjacent lung. Because multi-region tumor sequencing was not performed, intratumor heterogeneity could not be ruled out. Because the study design was exploratory, TCR variables were selected using unadjusted p-values without false-discovery rate correction.

The immunoSEQ Assay was used to sequence TCR beta CDR3 regions from DNA. Under the source paper's analysis protocol: T cell density was computed as TCR beta template counts normalized to usable DNA estimated by amplifying housekeeping genes. Richness was estimated using the preseqR package, with extrapolation to 400,000 templates for PBMC samples and to 120,000 templates for tissue samples. Clonality was defined as one minus Pielou's evenness. Tissue-enriched TCRs were identified through differential abundance testing performed on productive amino-acid clonotypes, with a minimum total count of 5 and an alpha of 0.1. The Jaccard Index and the Morisita Overlap Index were used to measure repertoire overlap between compartments. GLIPH grouped TCR beta CDR3s together with public tetramer-defined viral CDR3s, and a viral motif had to include at least three viral sequences and also show V-gene enrichment. This is the immuneACCESS table as TCRdb keeps it, with only in-frame sequences that have V and J called. A part of the clones is gone; compared with another copy, unresolved V genes explain less than half, and the rest is unexplained. D and trimming come from the DNA, and the V and J calls and clone size come from that table. Counted in this sample were tens of thousands of clones; 86% of them appeared once. The ten largest clones take up approximately 6.9% of the sample.

The V end loses 5 bases and the J end loses 2 bases, and a stretch of 16 bases separates them. From cysteine to phenylalanine, the CDR3 is 15 amino acids long. Only CDR3 DNA is held: 45 bases, read in frame from base 1. CDR1 SGHVS and CDR2 FNYEAQ were looked up in the germline V gene. Comment on this clone: Its antigen is not yet known. Per-base qualities were not stored, and no clone one base away is much larger.

At diagnosis, peripheral blood, uninvolved tumor-adjacent lung and tumor were collected and stored as a combination of fresh-frozen and FFPE material. Blood samples were analyzed as peripheral blood mononuclear cells for TCR repertoire profiling. The rearrangement joined TRBV7-6 to TRBJ2-7; too little of a D gene remains to name it. The sample was peripheral blood, taken before any cancer treatment. This receptor was taken from a man between 35 and 75 years old with stage I lung adenocarcinoma. The DNA reads TGTGCCAGCAGCCCGAGTGGGCCGGAGCCCTACGAGCAGTACTTC. Its product reads: CASSPSGPEPYEQYF.